Sequencing of this T cell receptor (beta chain) was carried out in a study of graft-versus-host responses after intestinal transplantation. Data came from immunoSEQ multiplex PCR; TCRdb stores just in-frame clones and leaves some out. Of 15,000 to 20,000 clones in the sample, over 70% were seen once. Germline V lookup: CDR1 MNHNS, CDR2 SASEGT. The ends lost 8 bases at V and 6 bases at J; junction bases unmatched: 11. The CDR3 sequence is 15 residues long. The sequence was obtained from a human patient who received an intestinal transplant, so some T cells may come from the graft donor. The genes are TRBV6-1 and TRBJ2-3; 10 nucleotides line up with TRBD2. Sequencing used PBMCs, obtained 14 days after transplant. This CDR3 reads CASHGLAGAQDTQYF. The CDR3 bases are TGTGCCAGCCACGGTCTAGCGGGAGCTCAGGATACGCAGTATTTT.